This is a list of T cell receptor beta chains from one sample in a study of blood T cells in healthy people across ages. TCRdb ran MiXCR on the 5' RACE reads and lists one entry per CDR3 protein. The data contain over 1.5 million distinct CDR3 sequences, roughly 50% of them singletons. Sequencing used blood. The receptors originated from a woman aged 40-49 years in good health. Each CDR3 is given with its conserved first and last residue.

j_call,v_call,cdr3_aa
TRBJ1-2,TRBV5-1,CASSLTDGANYGYTF
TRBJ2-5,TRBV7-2,CASSLKLQAKYQETQYF
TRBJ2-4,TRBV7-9,CASSWQDPKNIQYF
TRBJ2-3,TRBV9,CASSVDGLRVTDTQYF
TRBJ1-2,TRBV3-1,CASSQDIGTAYGYTF
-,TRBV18,CASSRLSGANEQYF
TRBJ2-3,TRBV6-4,CASSVIGGGADTQYF
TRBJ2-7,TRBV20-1,CSARSQALYEQYF
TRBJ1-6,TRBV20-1,CSARESRNSPLHF
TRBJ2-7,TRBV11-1,CASSSHSRNNEQYF
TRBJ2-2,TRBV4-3,CASSQGTGGLTGELFF
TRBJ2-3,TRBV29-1,CSVDLVGGPSPDTRYF
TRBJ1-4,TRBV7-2,CASSIDRRNEKLFF
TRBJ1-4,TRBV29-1,CSVEGADGDSWGKLFF
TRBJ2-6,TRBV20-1,CSAIPGQANVLTF
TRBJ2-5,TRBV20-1,CSARGGKGQETQYF
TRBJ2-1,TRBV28,CASRVRGGVYNEQFF
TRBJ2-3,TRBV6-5,CASRKSGTPTMYF
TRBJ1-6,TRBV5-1,CASSSEPGQGYNSPLHF
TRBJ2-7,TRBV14,CASSQAVRSYEQYF
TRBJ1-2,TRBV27,CAGSPHLSGGADGYTF
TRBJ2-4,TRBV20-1,CSTTGTGDPDVTKNIQYF
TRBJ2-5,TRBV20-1,CSATRQGSETQYF
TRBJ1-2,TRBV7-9,CASSLEARAYGYTF